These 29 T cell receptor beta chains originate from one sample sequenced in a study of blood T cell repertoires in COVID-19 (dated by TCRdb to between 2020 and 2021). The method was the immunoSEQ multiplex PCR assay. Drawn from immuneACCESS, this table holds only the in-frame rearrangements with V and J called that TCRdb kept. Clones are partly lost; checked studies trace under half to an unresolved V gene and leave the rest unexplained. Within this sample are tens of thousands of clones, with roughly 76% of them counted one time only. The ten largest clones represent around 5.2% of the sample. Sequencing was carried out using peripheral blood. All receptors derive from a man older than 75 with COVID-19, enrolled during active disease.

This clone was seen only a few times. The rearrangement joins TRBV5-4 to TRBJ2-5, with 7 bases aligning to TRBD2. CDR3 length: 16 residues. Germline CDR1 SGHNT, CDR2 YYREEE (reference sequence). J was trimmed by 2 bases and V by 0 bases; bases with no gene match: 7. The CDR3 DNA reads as TGTGCCAGCAGCTTGGTTCTGAAAGCGGGGCAAGAGACCCAGTACTTC. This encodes CASSLVLKAGQETQYF.

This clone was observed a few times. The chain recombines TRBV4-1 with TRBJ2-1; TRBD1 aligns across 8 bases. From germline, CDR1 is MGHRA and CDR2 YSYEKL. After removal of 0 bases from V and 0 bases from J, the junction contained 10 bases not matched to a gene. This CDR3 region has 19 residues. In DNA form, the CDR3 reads TGCGCCAGCAGCCAAGATTGGGGGACAGGCCGGAGCTCCTACAATGAGCAGTTCTTC. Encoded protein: CASSQDWGTGRSSYNEQFF.

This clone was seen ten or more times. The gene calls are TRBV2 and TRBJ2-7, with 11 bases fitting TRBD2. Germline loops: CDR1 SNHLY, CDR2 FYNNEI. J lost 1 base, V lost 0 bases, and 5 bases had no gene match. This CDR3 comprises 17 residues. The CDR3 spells CASSEASGLAASYEQYF. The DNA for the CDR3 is TGTGCCAGCAGTGAAGCCTCGGGACTAGCGGCGTCCTACGAGCAGTACTTC.

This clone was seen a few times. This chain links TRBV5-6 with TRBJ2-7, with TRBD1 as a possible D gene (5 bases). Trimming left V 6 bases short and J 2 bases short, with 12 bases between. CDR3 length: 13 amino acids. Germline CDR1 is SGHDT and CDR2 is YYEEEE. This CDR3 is CASKVQVTYEQYF. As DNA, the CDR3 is TGTGCCAGCAAAGTACAGGTGACCTACGAGCAGTACTTC.

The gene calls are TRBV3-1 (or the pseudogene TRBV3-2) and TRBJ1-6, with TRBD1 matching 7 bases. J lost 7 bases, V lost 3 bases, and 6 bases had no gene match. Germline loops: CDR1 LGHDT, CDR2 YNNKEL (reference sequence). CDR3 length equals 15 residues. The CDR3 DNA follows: TGTGCCAGCAGCCACCGGGACAGCGAAAATTCACCCCTCCACTTT. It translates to CASSHRDSENSPLHF.

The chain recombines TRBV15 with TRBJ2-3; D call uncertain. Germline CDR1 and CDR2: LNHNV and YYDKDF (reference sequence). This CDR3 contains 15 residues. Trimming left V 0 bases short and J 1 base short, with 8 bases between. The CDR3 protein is CATSRDLRGTDTQYF. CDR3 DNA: TGTGCCACCAGCAGAGATCTACGGGGCACAGATACGCAGTATTTT.

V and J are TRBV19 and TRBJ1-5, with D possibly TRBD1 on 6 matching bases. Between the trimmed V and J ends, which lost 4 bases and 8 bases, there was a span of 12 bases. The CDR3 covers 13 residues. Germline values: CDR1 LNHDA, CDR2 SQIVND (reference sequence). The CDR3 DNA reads TGTGCCAGTAGTAAGGGGGATTATGAGCCCCAGCATTTT. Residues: CASSKGDYEPQHF.

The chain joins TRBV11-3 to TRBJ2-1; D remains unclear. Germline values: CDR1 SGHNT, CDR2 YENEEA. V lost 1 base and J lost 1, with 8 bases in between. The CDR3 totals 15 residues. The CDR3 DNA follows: TGTGCCAGCAGCTTAGTTAGCTCGTCCTACAATGAGCAGTTCTTC. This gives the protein CASSLVSSSYNEQFF.

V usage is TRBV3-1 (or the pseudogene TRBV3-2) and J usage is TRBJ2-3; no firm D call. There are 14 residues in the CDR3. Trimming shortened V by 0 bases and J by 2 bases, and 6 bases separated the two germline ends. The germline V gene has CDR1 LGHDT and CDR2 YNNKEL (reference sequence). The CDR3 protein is CASSQDGLTDTQYF. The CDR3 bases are TGTGCCAGCAGCCAAGATGGCCTCACAGATACGCAGTATTTT.

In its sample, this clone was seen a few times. The CDR3 region has the DNA TGTGCCAGCTCACCACCGGGACAGGGAATCGACGAGCAGTACTTC. Its protein is CASSPPGQGIDEQYF. The chain links TRBV18 to TRBJ2-7, with 9 bases lining up with TRBD1. V trimming: 0 bases; J trimming: 5 bases; junction bases outside the gene matches: 5. Per germline, CDR1 KGHSH and CDR2 LQKENI. The CDR3 sequence is 15 residues long.

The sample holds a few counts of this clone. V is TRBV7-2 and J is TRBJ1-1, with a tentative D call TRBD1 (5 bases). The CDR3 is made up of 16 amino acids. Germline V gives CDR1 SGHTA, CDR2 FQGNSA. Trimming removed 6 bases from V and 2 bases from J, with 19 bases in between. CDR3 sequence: CASSVGSGTTNTEAFF. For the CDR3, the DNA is TGTGCCAGCAGTGTTGGATCCGGGACTACTAACACTGAAGCTTTCTTT.

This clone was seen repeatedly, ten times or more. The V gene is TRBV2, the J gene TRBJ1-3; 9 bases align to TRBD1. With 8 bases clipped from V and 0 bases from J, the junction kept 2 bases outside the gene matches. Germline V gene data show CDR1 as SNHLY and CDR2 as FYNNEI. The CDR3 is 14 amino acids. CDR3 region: CASRDRVSGNTIYF. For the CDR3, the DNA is TGTGCCAGCCGGGACAGGGTCTCTGGAAACACCATATATTTT.

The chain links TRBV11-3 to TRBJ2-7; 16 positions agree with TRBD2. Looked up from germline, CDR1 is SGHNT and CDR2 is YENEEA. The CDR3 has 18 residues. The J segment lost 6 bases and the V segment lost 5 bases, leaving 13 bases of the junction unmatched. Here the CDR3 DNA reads TGTGCCAGCAGCCTCAACGTGGGACTAGCGGGAGGGTTTTCCGAGCAGTACTTC. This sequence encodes CASSLNVGLAGGFSEQYF.

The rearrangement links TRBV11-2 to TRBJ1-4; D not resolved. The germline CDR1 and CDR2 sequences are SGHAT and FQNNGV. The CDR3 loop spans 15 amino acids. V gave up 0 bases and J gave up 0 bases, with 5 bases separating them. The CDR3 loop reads CASSLDGATNEKLFF. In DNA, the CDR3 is TGTGCCAGCAGCTTAGACGGAGCAACTAATGAAAAACTGTTTTTT.

CDR3 sequence (DNA): TGTGCCAGTATCGGACTAGCGGCTAACGAGCAGTTCTTC. This sequence encodes CASIGLAANEQFF. V and J are TRBV19 and TRBJ2-1; the match to TRBD2 covers 10 bases. Trimming took 7 bases from V and 10 from J; bases not matched to a gene: 7. This CDR3 region has 13 residues. The germline V gene has CDR1 LNHDA and CDR2 SQIVND (reference sequence).

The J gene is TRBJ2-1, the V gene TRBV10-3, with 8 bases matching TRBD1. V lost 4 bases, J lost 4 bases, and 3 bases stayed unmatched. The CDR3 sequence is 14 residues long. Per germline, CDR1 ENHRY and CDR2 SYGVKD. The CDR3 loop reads CAISATGEYNEQFF. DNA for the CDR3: TGTGCCATCAGTGCGACAGGGGAGTACAATGAGCAGTTCTTC.

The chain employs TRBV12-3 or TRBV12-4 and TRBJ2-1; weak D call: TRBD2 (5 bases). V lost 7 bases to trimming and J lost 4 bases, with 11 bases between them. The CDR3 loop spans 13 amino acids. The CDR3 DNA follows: TGTGCCAGCAAGGGAGATCTGTACAATGAGCAGTTCTTC. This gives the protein CASKGDLYNEQFF.

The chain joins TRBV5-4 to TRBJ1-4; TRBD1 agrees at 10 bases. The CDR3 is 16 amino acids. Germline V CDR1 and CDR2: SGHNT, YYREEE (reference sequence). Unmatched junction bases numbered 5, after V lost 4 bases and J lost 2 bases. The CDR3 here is CASSRGQGRTNEKLFF. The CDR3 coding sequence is TGTGCCAGCAGCAGGGGACAGGGGCGCACTAATGAAAAACTGTTTTTT.

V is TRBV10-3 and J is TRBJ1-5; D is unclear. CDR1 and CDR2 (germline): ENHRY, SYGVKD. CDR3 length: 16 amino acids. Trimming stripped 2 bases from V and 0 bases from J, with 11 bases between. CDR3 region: CAISENRDLSNQPQHF. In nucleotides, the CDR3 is TGTGCCATCAGTGAGAACCGGGATCTTAGCAATCAGCCCCAGCATTTT.

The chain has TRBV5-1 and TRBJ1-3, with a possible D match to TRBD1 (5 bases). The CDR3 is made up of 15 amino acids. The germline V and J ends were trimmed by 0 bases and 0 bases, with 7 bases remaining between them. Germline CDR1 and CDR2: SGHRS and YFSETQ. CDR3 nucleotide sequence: TGCGCCAGCAGCTTGGGCAGGGCCTCTGGAAACACCATATATTTT. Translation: CASSLGRASGNTIYF.

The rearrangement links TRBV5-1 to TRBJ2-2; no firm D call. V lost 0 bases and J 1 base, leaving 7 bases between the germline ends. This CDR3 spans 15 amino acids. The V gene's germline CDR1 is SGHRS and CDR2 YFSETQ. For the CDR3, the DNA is TGCGCCAGCAGCTTGGCCTACGGGAACACCGGGGAGCTGTTTTTT. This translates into CASSLAYGNTGELFF.

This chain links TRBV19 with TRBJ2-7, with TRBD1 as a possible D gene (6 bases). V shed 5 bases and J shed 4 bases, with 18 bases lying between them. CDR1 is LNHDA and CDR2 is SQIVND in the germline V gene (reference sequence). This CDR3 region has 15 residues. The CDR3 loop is CASSLRQGTFYEQYF. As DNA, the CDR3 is TGTGCCAGTAGTCTCCGGCAGGGGACCTTTTACGAGCAGTACTTC.

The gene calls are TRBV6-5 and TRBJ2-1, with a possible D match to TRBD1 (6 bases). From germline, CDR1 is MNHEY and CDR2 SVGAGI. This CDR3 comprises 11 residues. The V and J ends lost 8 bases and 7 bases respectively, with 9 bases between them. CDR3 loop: CASVRGNEQFF. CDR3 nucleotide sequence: TGTGCCAGCGTGAGGGGGAATGAGCAGTTCTTC.

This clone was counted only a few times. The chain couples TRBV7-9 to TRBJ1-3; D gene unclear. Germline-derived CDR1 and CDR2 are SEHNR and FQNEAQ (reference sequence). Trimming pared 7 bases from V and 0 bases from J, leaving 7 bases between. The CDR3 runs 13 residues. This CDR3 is CASTGSSGNTIYF. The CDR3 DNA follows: TGTGCCAGCACCGGGAGCTCTGGAAACACCATATATTTT.

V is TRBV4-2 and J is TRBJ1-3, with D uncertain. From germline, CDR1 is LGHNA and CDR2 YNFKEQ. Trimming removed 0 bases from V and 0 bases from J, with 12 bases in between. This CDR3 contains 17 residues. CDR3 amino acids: CASSQETAGLSGNTIYF. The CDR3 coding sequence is TGTGCCAGCAGCCAAGAAACGGCAGGCCTCTCTGGAAACACCATATATTTT.

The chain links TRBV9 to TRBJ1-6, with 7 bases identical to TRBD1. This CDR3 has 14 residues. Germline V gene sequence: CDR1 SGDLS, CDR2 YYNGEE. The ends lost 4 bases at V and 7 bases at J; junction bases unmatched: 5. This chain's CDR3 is CASSTGQVNSPLHF. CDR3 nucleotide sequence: TGTGCCAGCAGCACCGGACAGGTAAATTCACCCCTCCACTTT. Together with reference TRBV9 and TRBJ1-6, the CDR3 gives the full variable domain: DSGVTQTPKHLITATGQRVTLRCSPRSGDLSVYWYQQSLDQGLQFLIQYYNGEERAKGNILERFSAQQFPDLHSELNLSSLELGDSALYFCASSTGQVNSPLHFGNGTRLTVT.

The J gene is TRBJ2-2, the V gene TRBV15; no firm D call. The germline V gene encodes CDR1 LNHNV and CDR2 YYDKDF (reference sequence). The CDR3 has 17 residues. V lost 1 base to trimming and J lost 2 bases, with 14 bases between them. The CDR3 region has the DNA TGTGCCACCAGCAGAGGCCAGATGGCACTAAACACCGGGGAGCTGTTTTTT. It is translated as CATSRGQMALNTGELFF. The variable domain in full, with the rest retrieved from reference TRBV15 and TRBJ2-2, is DAMVIQNPRYQVTQFGKPVTLSCSQTLNHNVMYWYQQKSSQAPKLLFHYYDKDFNNEADTPDNFQSRRPNTSFCFLDIRSPGLGDTAMYLCATSRGQMALNTGELFFGEGSRLTVL.

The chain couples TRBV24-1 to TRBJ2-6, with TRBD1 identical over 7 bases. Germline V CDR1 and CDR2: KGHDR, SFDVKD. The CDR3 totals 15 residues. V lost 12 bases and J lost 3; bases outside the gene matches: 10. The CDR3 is CAAGKGASGANVLTF. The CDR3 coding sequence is TGTGCCGCAGGGAAGGGGGCCAGTGGGGCCAACGTCCTGACTTTC.

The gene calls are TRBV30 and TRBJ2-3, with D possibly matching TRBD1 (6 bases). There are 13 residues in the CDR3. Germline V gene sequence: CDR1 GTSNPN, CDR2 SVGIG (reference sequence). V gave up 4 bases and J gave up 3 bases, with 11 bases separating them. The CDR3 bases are TGTGCCTGGACCGACGGACAGACAGATACGCAGTATTTT. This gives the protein CAWTDGQTDTQYF.